This T cell receptor beta chain stems from a study of CD8 T cells in ankylosing spondylitis. The study's findings and limits: A TCR beta motif of 8 or 9 highly homologous variants appeared characteristic of ankylosing spondylitis blood. Reported data indicate significant enrichment of disease-linked clones within matched ankylosing spondylitis synovial fluid.

CDR3 size: 13 residues. Germline V gene lookup returns CDR1 SGHKS and CDR2 YYEKEE (reference sequence). Trimming took off 3 bases at V and 5 bases at J, with 9 bases between the two ends. In this sample, this clonotype turned up a few times. Its antigen is still unknown. TCRdb fed the 5' RACE reads into MiXCR, producing one record per CDR3 protein. The data show 250,000 to 350,000 distinct CDR3 sequences, about 20% seen once. What was sequenced was blood, either unsorted or a sorted T cell fraction (not recorded which). The source of this sequence is a male donor with ankylosing spondylitis or in good health (not recorded which). The gene calls are TRBV5-5 and TRBJ2-1, with D maybe TRBD1 (5 bases). DNA for the CDR3: TGTGCCAGCAGCTCCCAGGGTGACAATGAGCAGTTCTTC. It encodes CASSSQGDNEQFF.